This TCR beta chain was obtained from a study of CD8+ T cells in alopecia areata. The wider study: The approximately 7-10-week-old female C3H/HeJ mice were given skin taken from approximately 6-12-month-old C3H/HeJ graft donors that had spontaneous alopecia.

TCR sequencing used cDNA made by reverse transcription of extracted RNA. Sequenced by immunoSEQ multiplex PCR; TCRdb stores in-frame clones only, minus some. The sample counts around 110,000 clones, none seen once; the ten largest own around 19%. The V gene's germline CDR1 is NNHDY and CDR2 SYVADS. V gave up 5 bases and J gave up 3 bases; unmatched junction bases: 8. The CDR3 covers 14 residues. Remarks on this clone: Gene labels here are mouse ones. Sequencing ends 4 residues short of the CDR3 end; the germline J gene provides the rest.

The sample comprised lesional skin. The rearrangement joins TRBV13-3 to TRBJ2-7; the match to TRBD1 covers 7 bases. The clonotype comes from a C3H/HeJ mouse with alopecia areata. Strain haplotype (MHC): H2-k. CDR3 bases read: TGTGCCAGCAGAGACAGGGCGAAGATCTAT. It translates to CASRDRAKIY. The whole CDR3 is CASRDRAKIYEQYF.